Listed below are T cell receptor beta chains from one sample, sequenced in a study of blood T cells in healthy people across ages. One entry per CDR3 protein, called by TCRdb with MiXCR from the 5' RACE reads. The table shows fewer than 1,200,000 distinct CDR3 sequences, with around 27% occurring only once. This sample was shared with a second study, whose subject was T cells of mothers and their children.

Sequences were obtained from blood. Receptor source: a girl aged 2 to 10 in good health. CDR3s include the opening cysteine and the closing phenylalanine or tryptophan. D genes are given only for firm matches. The size entry is marked missing in some rows and otherwise reads once, few, many or a size class.

TRBV6-5	NA	NA	TRBJ2-2	CASSYSIFPAGELFF	TGTGCCAGCAGTTACTCGATCTTTCCGGCCGGGGAGCTGTTTTTT
TRBV24-1	NA	NA	TRBJ2-2	CATSDVPKGAGELFF	TGTGCCACCAGTGATGTACCTAAGGGTGCCGGGGAGCTGTTTTTT
TRBV6-5	NA	NA	TRBJ2-5	CASSPGETPQETQYF	TGTGCCAGCAGCCCAGGGGAGACACCACAAGAGACCCAGTACTTC
TRBV9	NA	NA	TRBJ2-6	CASSIRRNSGANVLTF	TGTGCCAGCAGCATCCGACGGAACTCTGGGGCCAACGTCCTGACTTTC
TRBV20-1	NA	NA	TRBJ1-5	CSATTGDQPQHF	TGCAGTGCAACCACGGGAGATCAGCCCCAGCATTTT
TRBV29-1	NA	NA	TRBJ2-1	CSVDGLPNSYNEQFF	TGCAGCGTTGATGGGTTGCCAAACTCCTACAATGAGCAGTTCTTC
TRBV24-1	NA	NA	TRBJ1-1	CATSDLDGGAFF	TGTGCCACCAGTGATTTGGACGGCGGGGCTTTCTTT
TRBV12-3/TRBV12-4	NA	NA	TRBJ1-2	CASSFLVVDF	TGTGCCAGCAGTTTTTTAGTCGTTGACTTC
TRBV29-1	few	NA	TRBJ2-6	CSVQPGSGANVLTF	TGCAGCGTCCAACCGGGCTCTGGGGCCAACGTCCTGACTTTC
TRBV28	once	NA	TRBJ2-1	CASRGGGTFYNEQFF	TGTGCCAGCAGGGGGGGCGGGACCTTCTACAATGAGCAGTTCTTC
TRBV6-5	few	NA	TRBJ2-5	CASRRGPWGQETQYF	TGTGCCAGCAGACGCGGGCCTTGGGGTCAAGAGACCCAGTACTTC
TRBV4-1	NA	TRBD2	TRBJ2-3	CASSGRLAVTDTQYF	TGCGCCAGCAGCGGACGACTAGCGGTCACAGATACGCAGTATTTT
TRBV14	few	NA	TRBJ1-1	CASSQIGVGNTEAFF	TGTGCCAGCAGCCAAATAGGCGTGGGTAACACTGAAGCTTTCTTT
TRBV27	NA	NA	TRBJ2-6	CASMSGANVLTF	TGTGCCAGCATGTCTGGGGCCAACGTCCTGACTTTC
TRBV29-1	NA	NA	TRBJ2-1	CGSRDEIPEQFF	TGCGGTTCCCGGGACGAAATCCCTGAGCAGTTCTTC
TRBV28	NA	NA	TRBJ1-2	CASSLSEGRKLYGYTF	TGTGCCAGCAGCTTGTCGGAGGGGCGTAAACTCTATGGCTACACCTTC
TRBV4-3	NA	TRBD2	TRBJ2-7	CASSQDRTSGPYEQYF	TGCGCCAGCAGCCAAGATCGAACTAGCGGACCCTACGAGCAGTACTTC
TRBV7-9	few	NA	TRBJ2-5	CASSLALRGGDGETQYF	TGTGCCAGCAGCTTAGCCCTAAGAGGGGGGGACGGAGAGACCCAGTACTTC
TRBV27	NA	NA	TRBJ1-4	CASSPVRYEKLFF	TGTGCCAGCAGCCCCGTTCGGTACGAAAAACTGTTTTTT
TRBV27	few	TRBD1	TRBJ2-2	CATIRGGLDTGELFF	TGTGCCACGATCCGAGGGGGCTTGGACACCGGGGAGCTGTTTTTT
TRBV7-8	few	NA	TRBJ2-1	CASSSFGSLLRTDNEQFF	TGTGCCAGCAGCTCGTTCGGTTCCCTTCTCCGAACGGACAATGAGCAGTTCTTC
TRBV5-1	many	NA	TRBJ2-7	CASSLDASYEQYF	TGCGCCAGCAGCTTGGACGCCTCCTACGAGCAGTACTTC
TRBV12-3/TRBV12-4	NA	TRBD1	TRBJ1-1	CASSLEGATTEAFF	TGTGCCAGCAGTTTGGAGGGGGCGACAACTGAAGCTTTCTTT
TRBV4-1	few	NA	TRBJ1-6	CASSQGTRLSYNSPLHF	TGCGCCAGCAGCCAAGGCACGCGCCTCTCCTATAATTCACCCCTCCACTTT
TRBV20-1	few	NA	TRBJ1-4	CSARVGEKLFF	TGCAGTGCTAGAGTGGGGGAAAAACTGTTTTTT
TRBV5-1	few	NA	TRBJ2-2	CASTINNGELFF	TGCGCCAGCACCATAAACAACGGGGAGCTGTTTTTT
TRBV7-2	NA	NA	TRBJ1-6	CASSDQGRSYNSPLHF	TGTGCCAGCAGCGACCAGGGGAGGTCCTATAATTCACCCCTCCACTTT
TRBV29-1	NA	TRBD1	TRBJ2-1	CSVPSPLPGQPFF	TGCAGCGTTCCCTCTCCCCTACCGGGACAGCCGTTCTTC
TRBV6-5	NA	TRBD1	TRBJ1-1	CASSSGQGVLAFF	TGTGCCAGCAGTTCTGGACAGGGGGTTTTAGCTTTCTTT
TRBV29-1	NA	TRBD2	TRBJ2-2	CSVRLARTGELFF	TGCAGCGTTCGACTAGCTAGGACCGGGGAGCTGTTTTTT
TRBV4-1	few	NA	TRBJ2-1	CASSHSPGNEQFF	TGCGCCAGCAGCCACAGTCCGGGCAATGAGCAGTTCTTC
TRBV5-1	few	TRBD2	TRBJ2-1	CASSRAGEPYNEQFF	TGCGCCAGCAGCCGAGCGGGAGAACCCTACAATGAGCAGTTCTTC
TRBV15	NA	NA	TRBJ2-1	CATSREEINEQFF	TGTGCCACCAGCAGAGAGGAAATCAATGAGCAGTTCTTC
TRBV7-3	few	NA	TRBJ2-5	CASSRPGTQETQYF	TGTGCCAGCAGCCGACCGGGAACCCAAGAGACCCAGTACTTC
TRBV20-1	NA	NA	TRBJ1-4	CSVMTGTLNEKLFF	TGCAGTGTCATGACCGGGACCCTTAATGAAAAACTGTTTTTT
TRBV9	many	TRBD1	TRBJ2-4	CASSREQGAGSIQYF	TGTGCCAGCAGCCGAGAACAGGGGGCTGGATCTATTCAGTACTTC
TRBV28	few	NA	TRBJ2-2	CASSSPGDTGELFF	TGTGCCAGCAGTTCCCCTGGGGACACCGGGGAGCTGTTTTTT
TRBV25-1	few	NA	TRBJ2-6	CASIGRAPGANVLTF	TGTGCCAGCATCGGCAGGGCCCCTGGGGCCAACGTCCTGACTTTC
TRBV24-1	NA	TRBD2	TRBJ2-7	CATSGGLAGVYEQYF	TGTGCCACCAGTGGTGGACTAGCGGGAGTCTACGAGCAGTACTTC
TRBV14	NA	NA	TRBJ1-3	CASSQDLYGNTIYF	TGTGCCAGCAGCCAAGATCTGTATGGAAACACCATATATTTT
TRBV10-3	few	NA	TRBJ1-3	CAISEGRDTSSGNTIYF	TGTGCCATCAGTGAGGGCCGGGACACCTCCTCTGGAAACACCATATATTTT
TRBV6-6	NA	TRBD2	TRBJ2-3	CASSRRGGGETDTQYF	TGTGCCAGCAGCCGCCGGGGGGGGGGCGAGACAGATACGCAGTATTTT
TRBV5-1	NA	NA	TRBJ2-1	CAGSLVRFSYNEQFF	TGCGCCGGCAGCTTGGTTCGGTTCTCCTACAATGAGCAGTTCTTC
TRBV6-2/TRBV6-3	few	NA	TRBJ2-7	CASSPEEGGPGDEQYF	TGTGCCAGCAGTCCGGAGGAGGGGGGCCCTGGAGACGAGCAGTACTTC
TRBV6-1	few	NA	TRBJ2-2	CASSESGPGELFF	TGTGCCAGCAGTGAATCAGGGCCCGGGGAGCTGTTTTTT
TRBV7-2	few	NA	TRBJ2-7	CASSFGVAYEQYF	TGTGCCAGCAGTTTCGGTGTCGCCTACGAGCAGTACTTC
TRBV29-1	NA	TRBD1	TRBJ2-7	CSVAVGTGYEQYF	TGCAGCGTCGCCGTTGGGACAGGATACGAGCAGTACTTC
TRBV9	NA	NA	TRBJ2-1	CASSVVEGSNEQFF	TGTGCCAGCAGCGTAGTAGAGGGCTCCAATGAGCAGTTCTTC
TRBV12-3/TRBV12-4	NA	TRBD2	TRBJ2-1	CASSLSGGVMIF	TGTGCCAGCAGTTTATCCGGGGGGGTTATGATCTTC
TRBV14	NA	NA	TRBJ2-1	CASSQLSHNEQFF	TGTGCCAGCAGCCAATTATCTCACAATGAGCAGTTCTTC
TRBV18	few	NA	TRBJ2-5	CASSPGPSLRETQYF	TGTGCCAGCTCTCCGGGACCGTCGCTGAGAGAGACCCAGTACTTC
TRBV4-1	few	NA	TRBJ2-1	CASSQVQGRNEQFF	TGCGCCAGCAGCCAAGTCCAGGGCCGCAATGAGCAGTTCTTC
TRBV7-3	NA	NA	TRBJ2-3	CASSLTSAGTDTQYF	TGTGCCAGCAGCTTAACGAGCGCCGGCACAGATACGCAGTATTTT
TRBV29-1	NA	NA	TRBJ1-2	CSVDSGGEHGYTF	TGCAGCGTTGATTCTGGGGGGGAACATGGCTACACCTTC
TRBV7-8	many	NA	TRBJ2-5	CASSLRTDQETQYF	TGTGCCAGCAGCCTGCGGACAGACCAAGAGACCCAGTACTTC
TRBV28	NA	TRBD1	TRBJ2-5	CASSLRDNRGETQHF	TGTGCCAGCAGTTTAAGGGACAACAGGGGAGAGACCCAGCACTTC
TRBV20-1	many	TRBD2	TRBJ2-3	CSARIGTSGLTDTQYF	TGCAGTGCTCGAATTGGGACTAGCGGACTCACAGATACGCAGTATTTT
TRBV14	few	NA	TRBJ2-3	CASSQDMGAYTDTQYF	TGTGCCAGCAGCCAAGATATGGGGGCTTACACAGATACGCAGTATTTT
TRBV3-1	few	TRBD2	TRBJ2-1	CASSPLRGGGQLDEQFF	TGTGCCAGCAGCCCCTTAAGGGGCGGGGGGCAATTAGATGAGCAGTTCTTC
TRBV6-5	NA	TRBD1	TRBJ1-2	CASSYTGVGYTF	TGTGCCAGCAGCTACACAGGGGTCGGCTACACCTTC